Listed below are T cell receptor beta chains from one sample, sequenced in a study of blood T cell repertoires in COVID-19. Assay: immunoSEQ multiplex PCR; the TCRdb copy retains only in-frame clones and omits some. The sample has under 300,000 clones; roughly 80% are singletons. The sample comprised peripheral blood. Receptors were obtained from a woman in her thirties or forties with active or convalescent COVID-19. Each CDR3 is given with its conserved first and last residue. The D gene is left open where the match is weak. Clone size appears in some rows only: once, few, many, or a class for an expanded clone.

CDR3: CASSLLTTAFNSPLHF
DNA: TGTGCCAGCAGCTTACTGACGACAGCTTTTAATTCACCCCTCCACTTT
D: .
size: .
V: TRBV11-2
J: TRBJ1-6

CDR3: CASRGLGPQHF
DNA: TGTGCCAGCAGGGGACTAGGGCCCCAGCATTTT
D: .
size: .
V: TRBV28
J: TRBJ1-5

CDR3: CASSPDRGFGYTF
DNA: TGTGCCAGCAGCCCCGACAGGGGGTTTGGCTACACCTTC
D: TRBD1
size: many
V: TRBV7-6
J: TRBJ1-2

CDR3: CASSPTQGFGKNIQYF
DNA: TGTGCCAGCAGCCCAACGCAGGGATTTGGCAAAAACATTCAGTACTTC
D: .
size: .
V: TRBV28
J: TRBJ2-4

CDR3: CASSMGQGGNQPQHF
DNA: TGTGCCAGCAGCATGGGACAGGGGGGCAATCAGCCCCAGCATTTT
D: TRBD1
size: .
V: TRBV27
J: TRBJ1-5

CDR3: CAATLAGGYNEQFF
DNA: TGTGCCGCGACGCTAGCGGGGGGATACAATGAGCAGTTCTTC
D: TRBD2
size: .
V: TRBV5-4
J: TRBJ2-1

CDR3: CASSSPDRAVGYGYTF
DNA: TGCGCCAGCAGCTCCCCGGACAGGGCAGTCGGGTATGGCTACACCTTC
D: TRBD1
size: .
V: TRBV5-1
J: TRBJ1-2

CDR3: CASSDRGGSNSPLHF
DNA: TGTGCCAGCAGTGACCGTGGAGGTAGTAATTCACCCCTCCACTTT
D: .
size: many
V: TRBV6-4
J: TRBJ1-6

CDR3: CASRAQGNTEAFF
DNA: TGTGCCAGCAGGGCACAGGGGAACACTGAAGCTTTCTTT
D: .
size: .
V: TRBV25-1
J: TRBJ1-1

CDR3: CASTPREGWDTEAFF
DNA: TGTGCCAGCACCCCAAGAGAGGGTTGGGACACTGAAGCTTTCTTT
D: .
size: .
V: TRBV11-1
J: TRBJ1-1

CDR3: CASSRPGQGANSPLHF
DNA: TGTGCCAGCTCACGACCCGGGCAGGGGGCGAATTCACCCCTCCACTTT
D: TRBD1
size: once
V: TRBV18
J: TRBJ1-6

CDR3: CASSLQGSSYNSPLHF
DNA: TGTGCCAGCAGCTTGCAGGGAAGCTCCTATAATTCACCCCTCCACTTT
D: .
size: .
V: TRBV7-3
J: TRBJ1-6

CDR3: CASSLDNSGRRRYGYTF
DNA: TGTGCCAGCAGCTTAGATAATAGTGGGCGCCGTAGATATGGCTACACCTTC
D: .
size: .
V: TRBV11-2
J: TRBJ1-2

CDR3: CASSIAGGPYNEQFF
DNA: TGTGCCAGTAGTATCGCGGGGGGTCCCTACAATGAGCAGTTCTTC
D: TRBD2
size: few
V: TRBV19
J: TRBJ2-1

CDR3: CASSPDRIGYNSPLHF
DNA: TGTGCCAGCAGTCCGGACAGAATAGGCTATAATTCACCCCTCCACTTT
D: .
size: .
V: TRBV27
J: TRBJ1-6

CDR3: CASSQDGEGGYGYTF
DNA: TGTGCCAGCAGCCAAGATGGGGAAGGGGGCTACGGCTACACCTTC
D: TRBD1
size: few
V: TRBV3-1/TRBV3-2
J: TRBJ1-2

CDR3: CASSPIRGQKTQNYGYTF
DNA: TGTGCCAGCAGTCCAATACGAGGACAGAAGACCCAAAACTATGGCTACACCTTC
D: .
size: once
V: TRBV27
J: TRBJ1-2

CDR3: CASSKGETQYF
DNA: TGCGCCAGCAGTAAGGGGGAGACCCAGTACTTC
D: .
size: .
V: TRBV10-1
J: TRBJ2-5

CDR3: CASSFQGGQNTEAFF
DNA: TGCGCCAGCAGCTTCCAGGGAGGACAGAACACTGAAGCTTTCTTT
D: .
size: .
V: TRBV5-1
J: TRBJ1-1

CDR3: CASSRTGTAYNEQFF
DNA: TGTGCCAGCAGTCGGACCGGGACAGCTTACAATGAGCAGTTCTTC
D: TRBD1
size: .
V: TRBV6-5
J: TRBJ2-1

CDR3: CASSPTWTSGGATEQFF
DNA: TGTGCCAGTAGTCCAACATGGACTAGCGGGGGGGCCACTGAGCAGTTCTTC
D: TRBD2
size: .
V: TRBV19
J: TRBJ2-1

CDR3: CASSANQGQGYVYGYTF
DNA: TGTGCCAGTAGCGCGAACCAGGGACAGGGCTACGTTTATGGCTACACCTTC
D: TRBD1
size: .
V: TRBV19
J: TRBJ1-2

CDR3: CASSWRGSENEKLFF
DNA: TGTGCCAGCAGCTGGCGGGGGAGTGAGAATGAAAAACTGTTTTTT
D: .
size: few
V: TRBV11-2
J: TRBJ1-4

CDR3: CATSDSASEEYNEQFF
DNA: TGTGCCACCAGTGATTCGGCTAGCGAGGAATACAATGAGCAGTTCTTC
D: .
size: few
V: TRBV24-1
J: TRBJ2-1

CDR3: CASSMGVGQRTARGQPQHF
DNA: TGTGCCAGTAGTATGGGTGTGGGACAGCGTACCGCGAGAGGTCAGCCCCAGCATTTT
D: TRBD1
size: .
V: TRBV19
J: TRBJ1-5

CDR3: CASSSSGTVEKLFF
DNA: TGTGCCAGCAGTTCATCCGGGACAGTCGAAAAACTGTTTTTT
D: TRBD1
size: once
V: TRBV7-2
J: TRBJ1-4

CDR3: CASSLGQTTNEKLFF
DNA: TGCGCCAGCAGCCTGGGACAGACAACTAATGAAAAACTGTTTTTT
D: TRBD1
size: .
V: TRBV4-1
J: TRBJ1-4

CDR3: CAISDGAVSQETQYF
DNA: TGTGCCATCAGTGATGGGGCGGTCTCCCAAGAGACCCAGTACTTC
D: .
size: .
V: TRBV10-3
J: TRBJ2-5

CDR3: CASSLGQTSVNSPLHF
DNA: TGTGCCAGCAGTTTGGGCCAGACCTCGGTTAATTCACCCCTCCACTTT
D: .
size: .
V: TRBV27
J: TRBJ1-6

CDR3: CASSLLTAGGPTDTQYF
DNA: TGTGCCAGCAGTTTATTAACGGCGGGGGGGCCGACAGATACGCAGTATTTT
D: TRBD2
size: once
V: TRBV27
J: TRBJ2-3

CDR3: CASSQFDWSSGNTIYF
DNA: TGTGCCAGCAGTCAATTCGACTGGAGCTCTGGAAACACCATATATTTT
D: .
size: .
V: TRBV2
J: TRBJ1-3

CDR3: CASSFPLAGGSPDTQYF
DNA: TGTGCCAGCAGTTTCCCGTTAGCGGGGGGCTCCCCAGATACGCAGTATTTT
D: TRBD2
size: .
V: TRBV28
J: TRBJ2-3

CDR3: CASSLAGHTGELFF
DNA: TGCGCCAGCAGCCTAGCGGGCCACACCGGGGAGCTGTTTTTT
D: TRBD2
size: once
V: TRBV5-1
J: TRBJ2-2

CDR3: CASSRNQEQFF
DNA: TGCGCCAGCAGCCGAAACCAGGAGCAGTTCTTC
D: .
size: .
V: TRBV4-1
J: TRBJ2-1